The 30 T cell receptor beta chains presented below share a single source sample, sequenced in a study of read filtering for tumor transcriptome and immune sequencing (dated by TCRdb to the early 2020s). Instrument on record: Illumina HiSeq 4000. The Immunoverse kit was used to build TCR libraries from about 400 ng RNA, with molecular barcoded adaptors covering alpha/delta and beta/gamma chains. The raw public data were reprocessed by TCRdb itself: fastp quality trimming at Q25, MiXCR clonotype calling, in-frame beta chains only. CDR3 protein sequences are deduplicated, and each keeps its most common genes and DNA. Recorded for this sample are 60,000 to 75,000 distinct CDR3 sequences; roughly 18% of them occurred a single time. The ten largest make up about a tenth of the sample. Source material: a population of CD138-negative cells sorted from bone marrow. The cell subset or site label for this specimen denotes: bone marrow mononuclear cells depleted of CD138+ plasma/myeloma cells by negative magnetic selection. Source of these receptors: a donor aged 40 or older with multiple myeloma.

This clonotype was observed a few times. A much bigger clone sits one base away, suggesting this may be a read error. This chain connects TRBV7-2 to TRBJ2-5, with unresolved D. The V gene's germline CDR1 is SGHTA and CDR2 FQGNSA. The CDR3 is 13 residues long. V gave up 1 base and J gave up 5 bases, with 8 bases separating them. The CDR3 DNA reads TGTGCCAGCAGCTTAGTTCCCTTGGAGACCCAGTACTTC. It translates to CASSLVPLETQYF.

The V call is TRBV7-9, the J call TRBJ1-5; D remains unclear. CDR1 and CDR2 (germline): SEHNR, FQNEAQ (reference sequence). The V end lost 4 bases, the J end lost 7 bases, and 14 bases lay between the germline ends. The CDR3 has 14 residues. As DNA, the CDR3 is TGTGCCAGCAGCTCGGCCCGCACGCGCCAGCCCCAGCATTTT. Amino acids: CASSSARTRQPQHF.

This clonotype was seen ten or more times. This chain uses TRBV7-8 with TRBJ2-3, with D unresolved. V lost 2 bases and J lost 2, with 8 bases in between. Germline V gene sequence: CDR1 SGHVS, CDR2 FQNEAQ. This CDR3 spans 14 amino acids. The CDR3 DNA reads as TGTGCCAGCAGCTTAACCGAGGCCACAGATACGCAGTATTTT. Translated: CASSLTEATDTQYF. Looking up the rest from reference TRBV7-8 and TRBJ2-3 gives the full variable domain: GAGVSQSPRYKVAKRGQDVALRCDPISGHVSLFWYQQALGQGPEFLTYFQNEAQLDKSGLPSDRFFAERPEGSVSTLKIQRTQQEDSAVYLCASSLTEATDTQYFGPGTRLTVL.

This clonotype appeared many times. A much larger clone lies one base from this, so it may be a read error. The chain recombines TRBV9 with TRBJ2-1, with D hard to call. Germline V gives CDR1 SGDLS, CDR2 YYNGEE. This CDR3 is built from 13 residues. V was cut by 4 bases and J by 0 bases, with 5 bases left in between. The CDR3 protein is CASSPSSYNEQFF. CDR3 nucleotides: TGTGCCAGCAGCCCCAGCTCCTACAATGAGCAGTTCTTC.

This clonotype was seen at least ten times. The rearrangement links TRBV20-1 to TRBJ2-1, with D perhaps TRBD2 (5 bases). The germline V gene encodes CDR1 DFQATT and CDR2 SNEGSKA (reference sequence). V was pared by 3 bases and J by 0 bases, with 12 bases between. The CDR3 consists of 15 residues. The CDR3 sequence is CSARTLADSYNEQFF. CDR3 DNA: TGCAGTGCTAGGACTCTAGCAGACTCCTACAATGAGCAGTTCTTC.

At least ten counts were recorded for this clonotype. The chain carries TRBV7-9 and TRBJ2-1; D uncertain. V gave up 6 bases and J gave up 9 bases, with 12 bases separating them. Germline assignment: CDR1 SEHNR and CDR2 FQNEAQ (reference sequence). There are 12 residues in the CDR3. The CDR3 DNA follows: TGTGCCAGCAGTCCCCCCGGTTTTGAGCAGTTCTTC. It encodes CASSPPGFEQFF.

This clonotype occurred many times. CDR3 amino acids: CASSSQGPSGANVLTF. The CDR3 nucleotides are TGTGCCAGCAGTTCCCAGGGCCCTTCTGGGGCCAACGTCCTGACTTTC. V usage is TRBV28 and J usage is TRBJ2-6, with D possibly matching TRBD1 (5 bases). The CDR3 has 16 residues. Germline CDR1 MDHEN, CDR2 SYDVKM. V lost 4 bases, J lost 1 base, and 11 bases lay in between.

This clonotype occurred many times. The chain links TRBV6-5 to TRBJ2-7, with 10 positions matching TRBD2. Germline assignment: CDR1 MNHEY and CDR2 SVGAGI. V shed 4 bases, J shed 0 bases, and the junction held 3 bases outside the gene matches. The CDR3 has 15 amino acids. CDR3 residues: CASSSPSGGSYEQYF. The CDR3 bases are TGTGCCAGCAGTTCTCCTAGCGGGGGCTCCTACGAGCAGTACTTC.

This clonotype was recorded at least ten times. The rearrangement uses TRBV4-2 and TRBJ2-7, with 13 bases identical to TRBD2. Germline V gene lookup returns CDR1 LGHNA and CDR2 YNFKEQ. The CDR3 covers 19 residues. The V gene end was trimmed by 4 bases and the J gene end by 0 bases; junction bases not matched to a gene: 12. Here the CDR3 DNA reads TGTGCCAGCAGCCGGCGACTAGCGGGGGGTCTAAGGAGCTCCTACGAGCAGTACTTC. Amino acid sequence: CASSRRLAGGLRSSYEQYF.

This clonotype is medium-sized within its sample. J is TRBJ2-5 and V is TRBV20-1; 9 bases line up with TRBD2. V lost 2 bases to trimming and J lost 5 bases; unmatched junction nucleotides: 9. Germline CDR1 is DFQATT and CDR2 is SNEGSKA (reference sequence). CDR3 length: 15 amino acids. The CDR3, as DNA: TGCAGTGCTAGAACCCTAGCGGGGTTTATGGAGACCCAGTACTTC. It codes for CSARTLAGFMETQYF.

Concerning this clonotype itself: One end of the junction fails to match germline, which may point to a read error. The rearrangement joins TRBV5-1 to TRBJ2-5, with D hard to call. The CDR3 length is 14 residues. Germline CDR1 SGHRS, CDR2 YFSETQ. CDR3 sequence reads: CASSLSGGEEIQYF. The CDR3 region has the DNA TGCGCCAGCAGCTTGTCAGGTGGCGAGGAGATCCAGTACTTC.

This chain links TRBV29-1 with TRBJ2-7, with a tentative D call TRBD1 (6 bases). The V gene lost 0 bases and the J gene lost 6 bases, with 12 bases spanning the gap. Per germline, CDR1 SQVTM and CDR2 ANQGSEA. CDR3 length: 13 residues. This chain's CDR3 is CSVEEMGAGEQYF. The CDR3 bases are TGCAGCGTTGAAGAAATGGGGGCCGGCGAGCAGTACTTC.

Only a few counts were recorded for this clonotype. The V gene is TRBV9, the J gene TRBJ2-2; unclear D gene. In germline, CDR1 is SGDLS, CDR2 YYNGEE. Between the trimmed V and J ends, which lost 0 bases and 3 bases, there was a span of 3 bases. The CDR3 covers 13 residues. CDR3 in DNA: TGTGCCAGCAGCGTAGACGACACCGGGGAGCTGTTTTTT. Its protein is CASSVDDTGELFF.

To note about this clonotype: This could be a read error, since a much larger clone is one nucleotide away. The chain joins TRBV4-1 to TRBJ2-3; no clear D. V dropped 4 bases and J dropped 1 base, with 9 bases sitting between them. Germline V gives CDR1 MGHRA, CDR2 YSYEKL. CDR3 size: 14 residues. In DNA form, the CDR3 reads TGCGCCAGCAGCCCACCGCCCCGCACAGATACGCAGTATTTT. Translated, it gives CASSPPPRTDTQYF.

This clonotype was found many times. The chain joins TRBV28 to TRBJ2-2; TRBD1 matches 10 bases. In germline, CDR1 is MDHEN, CDR2 SYDVKM. This CDR3 has 15 amino acids. The V segment lost 5 bases and the J segment 7 bases; nucleotides outside the gene matches: 7. The CDR3 nucleotides read TGTGCCAGCAGTCCTTCGACAGGGGGCCACGGGGAGCTGTTTTTT. Translation gives CASSPSTGGHGELFF.

This clonotype was seen many times. The V and J genes are TRBV7-6 and TRBJ2-1; 8 nucleotides align to TRBD2. Germline values: CDR1 SGHVS, CDR2 FNYEAQ. V shed 4 bases, J shed 6 bases, and the junction held 8 bases outside the gene matches. This CDR3 has 15 amino acids. Here the CDR3 DNA reads TGTGCCAGCAGCTGGGGACTAGGCGGGGCCAATGAGCAGTTCTTC. It encodes CASSWGLGGANEQFF. Full variable domain (rest looked up from reference TRBV7-6 and TRBJ2-1): GAGVSQSPRYKVTKRGQDVALRCDPISGHVSLYWYRQALGQGPEFLTYFNYEAQQDKSGLPNDRFSAERPEGSISTLTIQRTEQRDSAMYRCASSWGLGGANEQFFGPGTRLTVL.

This clonotype was observed at least ten times. The J gene is TRBJ1-1, the V gene TRBV13, with no clear D. V was pared by 1 base and J by 8 bases, with 8 bases between. This CDR3 has 12 amino acids. The germline CDR1 and CDR2 sequences are PRHDT and FYEKMQ (reference sequence). The CDR3 nucleotides are TGTGCCAGCAGCTTAGATCGGAGGGAAGCTTTCTTT. This gives the protein CASSLDRREAFF.

V is TRBV20-1 and J is TRBJ2-1, with TRBD2 identical over 10 bases. In germline, CDR1 is DFQATT, CDR2 SNEGSKA (reference sequence). The CDR3 covers 11 residues. With 7 bases clipped from V and 15 bases from J, the junction kept 9 bases outside the gene matches. The CDR3 region is CSELAGEVRFF. CDR3 in DNA: TGCAGTGAGCTAGCGGGAGAAGTACGGTTCTTC.

The chain uses TRBV6-5 and TRBJ1-1; a weak D match, TRBD1 (5 bases). CDR1 and CDR2 (germline): MNHEY, SVGAGI. The CDR3 loop spans 14 amino acids. V was cut by 6 bases and J by 2 bases, with 13 bases left in between. The CDR3 protein is CASRLGDLNTEAFF. In DNA, the CDR3 is TGTGCCAGCAGATTGGGGGACCTAAACACTGAAGCTTTCTTT.

Many counts were recorded for this clonotype. The rearrangement links TRBV5-1 to TRBJ1-1; 9 bases are a match to TRBD1. Germline lookup yields CDR1 SGHRS and CDR2 YFSETQ. There are 14 residues in the CDR3. Trimming cost V 6 bases and J 0 bases; bases outside gene matches: 3. The CDR3 nucleotides are TGCGCCAGCACGACAGGGGGAATGAACACTGAAGCTTTCTTT. It specifies CASTTGGMNTEAFF.

In regard to this clonotype: At one end the junction does not follow the germline gene, possibly because of a read error. The chain carries TRBV6-6 and TRBJ2-1; the D is unclear. The CDR3 length is 17 residues. The germline V gene has CDR1 MNHNY and CDR2 SVGAGI (reference sequence). The CDR3 reads CASSVGWVFSSYNEQFF. CDR3 sequence (DNA): TGTGCCAGCAGTGTCGGGTGGGTCTTCTCCTCCTACAATGAACAGTTCTTC.

This clonotype was picked up many times. The chain employs TRBV20-1 and TRBJ2-6; a possible D gene is TRBD2 (5 bases). V was clipped by 0 bases and J by 1 base, with 7 bases between them. Germline values: CDR1 DFQATT, CDR2 SNEGSKA (reference sequence). This CDR3 has 15 amino acids. CDR3 coding DNA: TGCAGTGCTAGAGATATAGCGTCTGGGGCCAACGTCCTGACTTTC. Its protein product is CSARDIASGANVLTF.

This clonotype was seen at least ten times. This chain joins TRBV5-1 and TRBJ2-3; 11 bases map to TRBD2. J gave up 0 bases and V 0 bases, and 6 bases lay outside the gene matches. The CDR3 runs to 18 residues. Germline V gene lookup returns CDR1 SGHRS and CDR2 YFSETQ. CDR3 region: CASSLDGTSGSSTDTQYF. CDR3 sequence (DNA): TGCGCCAGCAGCTTGGATGGGACTAGCGGTTCTAGCACAGATACGCAGTATTTT.

For this clonotype: A much larger clone differs from this one at a single base, so this may be a read error. The genes are TRBV5-4 and TRBJ2-1; TRBD2 matches 9 bases. The CDR3 is 13 amino acids. The ends lost 4 bases at V and 6 bases at J; junction bases unmatched: 2. CDR1 and CDR2 (germline): SGHNT, YYREEE (reference sequence). CDR3 coding DNA: TGTGCCAGCAGCGTAGCGGGGGTCAATGAGCAGTTCTTC. The encoded protein is CASSVAGVNEQFF.

This clonotype came up many times. V gene TRBV29-1 combines with J gene TRBJ1-1; D might be TRBD1 (6 bases). V was shortened by 7 bases and J by 0 bases, with 12 bases between the two germline ends. CDR3 length: 13 amino acids. Germline V gene data show CDR1 as SQVTM and CDR2 as ANQGSEA. Written as DNA, the CDR3 is TGCAGCGCCAGGACAGAGCTGAACACTGAAGCTTTCTTT. Its translation: CSARTELNTEAFF.

The CDR3 DNA is TGCGCCAGCAGCGTATTAGGGACAGGGGTTATGAACACTGAAGCTTTCTTT. Translation: CASSVLGTGVMNTEAFF. The chain carries TRBV5-1 and TRBJ1-1; 10 bases are shared with TRBD1. Germline loops: CDR1 SGHRS, CDR2 YFSETQ. The CDR3 sequence is 17 residues long. After removal of 4 bases from V and 0 bases from J, the junction contained 9 bases not matched to a gene. Complete variable domain (other parts from reference TRBV5-1 and TRBJ1-1): KAGVTQTPRYLIKTRGQQVTLSCSPISGHRSVSWYQQTPGQGLQFLFEYFSETQRNKGNFPGRFSGRQFSNSRSEMNVSTLELGDSALYLCASSVLGTGVMNTEAFFGQGTRLTVV.

The chain combines TRBV6-1 with TRBJ1-5; D not certain. The CDR3 contains 16 residues. Germline-derived CDR1 and CDR2 are MNHNS and SASEGT. With 0 bases removed from V and 0 bases from J, the gap between germline ends came to 9 bases. CDR3 in amino acids: CASSEAGANSNQPQHF. In DNA form, the CDR3 reads TGTGCCAGCAGTGAAGCTGGCGCAAATAGCAATCAGCCCCAGCATTTT.

The table lists this clonotype with many counts. The chain joins TRBV12-3 or TRBV12-4 to TRBJ1-2; 8 bases align to TRBD1. The CDR3 length is 15 residues. The V and J ends lost 1 base and 4 bases, in that order; junction bases with no gene match: 5. In nucleotides, the CDR3 is TGTGCCAGCAGTTTAGTTGGACAGGGCATCTATGGCTACACCTTC. Its protein product is CASSLVGQGIYGYTF.

This clonotype was seen repeatedly, ten times or more. The chain carries TRBV3-1 and TRBJ1-5; TRBD1 is a possible D gene (5 bases). The CDR3 length is 14 residues. Between the trimmed V and J ends, which lost 3 bases and 6 bases, there was a span of 12 bases. Germline lookup yields CDR1 LGHDT and CDR2 YNNKEL (reference sequence). Written as DNA, the CDR3 is TGTGCCAGCAGCCATGGGCAGGGAGGTCAGCCCCAGCATTTT. It translates to CASSHGQGGQPQHF.

There are many counts of this clonotype. V usage is TRBV12-3 or TRBV12-4 and J usage is TRBJ1-5; D remains ambiguous. The CDR3 covers 14 residues. Trimming took 1 base from V and 3 from J, leaving 7 bases between them. In DNA, the CDR3 is TGTGCCAGCAGTTTAGGACACTCCAATCAGCCCCAGCATTTT. It translates to CASSLGHSNQPQHF.